The 22 T cell receptor beta chains reported below all come from one sample, sequenced in a study of cytomegalovirus exposure and HLA in healthy donors. It was with 60 Vbeta and 13 Jbeta primers that the PCR ran. Here immunoSEQ multiplex PCR was the method, and the copy in TCRdb shows in-frame clones only, minus some. The table records approximately 150,000 clones, almost 85% of them present only once. The specimen sequenced was PBMCs. All receptors come from a man aged 30 to 39 in good health and CMV-seronegative.

The chain combines TRBV5-8 with TRBJ2-7; 11 bases map to TRBD2. The J segment lost 5 bases and the V segment lost 5 bases, leaving 6 bases of the junction unmatched. Germline CDR1 and CDR2: SGHTS and YDEGEE. This CDR3 spans 14 amino acids. The CDR3: CASRRGLAADEQYF. In DNA, the CDR3 is TGTGCCAGCAGACGGGGACTAGCGGCCGACGAGCAGTACTTC.

J is TRBJ1-2 and V is TRBV7-9; 8 bases match TRBD1. The CDR3 sequence is 12 residues long. V shed 5 bases, J shed 8 bases, and the junction held 4 bases outside the gene matches. Germline values: CDR1 SEHNR, CDR2 FQNEAQ (reference sequence). The CDR3 protein is CASSPRTGGYTF. In DNA form, the CDR3 reads TGTGCCAGCAGCCCTCGGACAGGGGGCTACACCTTC.

This CDR3 reads CASSPLRETRETQYF. For the CDR3, the DNA is TGTGCCAGCAGCCCCCTGCGCGAGACTAGGGAGACCCAGTACTTC. The chain couples TRBV5-6 to TRBJ2-5; weak D call: TRBD2 (6 bases). The germline CDR1 and CDR2 sequences are SGHDT and YYEEEE. This CDR3 has 15 amino acids. Deletions cut 4 bases from V and 5 bases from J, with 18 bases between.

This sequence joins TRBV28 and TRBJ2-1, with TRBD1 matching over 7 bases. Germline V gene sequence: CDR1 MDHEN, CDR2 SYDVKM. The CDR3 extends over 15 amino acids. V trimming: 4 bases; J trimming: 0 bases; junction bases outside the gene matches: 3. CDR3 sequence: CASSSDRPSYNEQFF. The CDR3 bases are TGTGCCAGCAGTTCGGACAGGCCCTCCTACAATGAGCAGTTCTTC. Filled out from reference TRBV28 and TRBJ2-1, the complete variable domain reads DVKVTQSSRYLVKRTGEKVFLECVQDMDHENMFWYRQDPGLGLRLIYFSYDVKMKEKGDIPEGYSVSREKKERFSLILESASTNQTSMYLCASSSDRPSYNEQFFGPGTRLTVL.

V and J are TRBV30 and TRBJ1-2; 10 bases match TRBD1. The CDR3 totals 15 residues. V lost 0 bases, J lost 7 bases, and 8 bases stayed unmatched. Per germline, CDR1 GTSNPN and CDR2 SVGIG (reference sequence). CDR3 sequence reads: CAWSVPHDRGLGYTF. The DNA of the CDR3 is TGTGCCTGGAGTGTACCCCACGACAGGGGGCTTGGCTACACCTTC.

This chain joins TRBV11-3 and TRBJ2-2; 8 bases align to TRBD2. This CDR3 is 14 amino acids long. The V and J ends lost 5 bases and 6 bases, in that order; junction bases with no gene match: 5. Germline V gene sequence: CDR1 SGHNT, CDR2 YENEEA. The CDR3 DNA sequence: TGTGCCAGCAGCGCCGGACTAGCCTCCGGGGAGCTGTTTTTT. It codes for CASSAGLASGELFF.

This clone occurred once. This chain joins TRBV27 and TRBJ2-1, with D possibly matching TRBD2 (5 bases). V shed 5 bases and J shed 1 base, with 12 bases lying between them. The CDR3 runs 15 residues. Per the germline V gene, CDR1 is MNHEY and CDR2 is SMNVEV (reference sequence). The CDR3: CASSVFSDSYNEQFF. In DNA, the CDR3 is TGTGCCAGCAGTGTCTTTAGCGATTCCTACAATGAGCAGTTCTTC.

This clone came up a few times. V gene TRBV11-2 combines with J gene TRBJ1-5, with 12 positions matching TRBD1. Trimming removed 5 bases from V and 2 bases from J; junction bases left unmatched: 4. The CDR3 runs to 16 residues. CDR1 SGHAT and CDR2 FQNNGV come from the germline V gene. The CDR3 DNA is TGTGCCAGCAGCCCCGGGACAGGGGGCGGCAATCAGCCCCAGCATTTT. It specifies CASSPGTGGGNQPQHF.

The genes are TRBV5-1 and TRBJ1-5; D is unresolved. The CDR3 is made up of 13 amino acids. The V end lost 3 bases, the J end lost 3 bases, and 7 bases lay between the germline ends. Germline CDR1 is SGHRS and CDR2 is YFSETQ. As DNA, the CDR3 is TGCGCCAGCAGCTCCGGGGACAATCAGCCCCAGCATTTT. It is translated as CASSSGDNQPQHF. Looking up the rest from reference TRBV5-1 and TRBJ1-5 gives the full variable domain: KAGVTQTPRYLIKTRGQQVTLSCSPISGHRSVSWYQQTPGQGLQFLFEYFSETQRNKGNFPGRFSGRQFSNSRSEMNVSTLELGDSALYLCASSSGDNQPQHFGDGTRLSIL.

The rearrangement joins TRBV9 to TRBJ2-1, with D maybe TRBD2 (5 bases). Germline assignment: CDR1 SGDLS and CDR2 YYNGEE. The CDR3 consists of 16 residues. The V and J ends lost 6 bases and 2 bases respectively, with 18 bases between them. The CDR3 here is CASTISGGLAYNEQFF. CDR3 DNA: TGTGCCAGCACCATAAGCGGCGGGCTAGCCTACAATGAGCAGTTCTTC.

The chain combines TRBV18 with TRBJ1-4; 11 bases align to TRBD1. The CDR3 has 16 amino acids. The germline V gene encodes CDR1 KGHSH and CDR2 LQKENI. Trimming took 5 bases from V and 6 from J; bases not matched to a gene: 8. CDR3 DNA sequence: TGTGCCAGCTCAACGTGGGACAGGGGGTATGATGAAAAACTGTTTTTT. Residues: CASSTWDRGYDEKLFF.

The chain employs TRBV7-6 and TRBJ1-1, with TRBD1 identical over 8 bases. CDR3 size: 14 residues. Per the germline V gene, CDR1 is SGHVS and CDR2 is FNYEAQ. Unmatched junction bases numbered 4, after V lost 4 bases and J lost 3 bases. CDR3 in DNA: TGTGCCAGCAGCTCCGGACAGGGACACACTGAAGCTTTCTTT. Translation gives CASSSGQGHTEAFF.

The chain uses TRBV7-9 and TRBJ2-7; 8 nucleotides line up with TRBD1. CDR3 length: 15 residues. The J segment lost 5 bases and the V segment lost 4 bases, leaving 10 bases of the junction unmatched. Germline-derived CDR1 and CDR2 are SEHNR and FQNEAQ (reference sequence). Written as DNA, the CDR3 is TGTGCCAGCAGCTCTAAGACGGGACAGGCCCACGAGCAGTACTTC. This gives the protein CASSSKTGQAHEQYF.

The chain employs TRBV7-9 and TRBJ2-1; TRBD2 matches 8 bases. Germline V gene sequence: CDR1 SEHNR, CDR2 FQNEAQ (reference sequence). The CDR3 contains 10 residues. V shed 11 bases, J shed 8 bases, and the junction held 2 bases outside the gene matches. CDR3 coding DNA: TGTGCCTTCGGGGGGGATGAGCAGTTCTTC. Amino acids: CAFGGDEQFF.

V and J are TRBV4-3 and TRBJ2-1, with D possibly TRBD2 on 6 matching bases. The CDR3 loop spans 16 amino acids. The germline V and J ends were trimmed by 2 bases and 8 bases, with 19 bases remaining between them. Germline V gene data show CDR1 as LGHNA and CDR2 as YSLEER. The CDR3 nucleotides read TGCGCCAGCAGCCAAACCGACGGAGCGGGTACCGATGAGCAGTTCTTC. Translation: CASSQTDGAGTDEQFF.

About this clone: A junction end diverges from the germline sequence, so it may reflect a read error. The rearrangement uses TRBV5-4 and TRBJ2-7; TRBD2 matches at 7 bases. This CDR3 contains 14 residues. Per the germline V gene, CDR1 is SGHNT and CDR2 is YYREEE (reference sequence). CDR3 sequence reads: CASSPKAGPGPSNF. CDR3 sequence (DNA): TGTGCCAGCAGCCCCAAAGCGGGACCAGGGCCCTCGAACTTC.

This clone turned up a few times. This chain joins TRBV4-1 and TRBJ2-1, with TRBD2 as a possible D gene (5 bases). The CDR3 extends over 17 amino acids. V lost 0 bases and J 2 bases, leaving 14 bases between the germline ends. Germline lookup yields CDR1 MGHRA and CDR2 YSYEKL. CDR3 region: CASSQDPGNRPYNEQFF. The CDR3 DNA reads TGCGCCAGCAGCCAAGATCCCGGGAATAGGCCCTACAATGAGCAGTTCTTC.

This chain joins TRBV10-1 and TRBJ1-2; maybe TRBD1 (5 bases). The CDR3 runs 12 residues. Trimming left V 2 bases short and J 9 bases short, with 10 bases between. The V gene's germline CDR1 is WNHNN and CDR2 SYGVQD (reference sequence). CDR3: CASSEPQVSYTF. CDR3 DNA: TGCGCCAGCAGTGAGCCACAGGTGAGCTACACCTTC.

The chain employs TRBV10-3 and TRBJ2-5; D unresolved. Trimming removed 6 bases from V and 2 bases from J, with 10 bases in between. The CDR3 contains 13 residues. Germline CDR1 reads ENHRY; CDR2 reads SYGVKD. CDR3 sequence: CAISLRGQETQYF. The CDR3 DNA reads TGTGCCATCAGCCTCAGAGGTCAAGAGACCCAGTACTTC.

The chain joins TRBV29-1 to TRBJ2-1, with TRBD2 matching over 7 bases. The CDR3 has 15 residues. The germline V gene encodes CDR1 SQVTM and CDR2 ANQGSEA. V dropped 7 bases and J dropped 9; count of bases not matched to a gene: 18. The CDR3 spells CSAVGPGPPGGEQFF. The CDR3 coding sequence is TGCAGCGCCGTGGGGCCAGGGCCCCCGGGGGGTGAGCAGTTCTTC.

The CDR3 protein is CASSLLDRQETQYF. The CDR3 DNA is TGTGCCAGCAGCTTATTGGACAGGCAAGAGACCCAGTACTTC. This chain joins TRBV9 and TRBJ2-5, with 7 bases fitting TRBD1. CDR3 size: 14 residues. Germline CDR1 and CDR2: SGDLS and YYNGEE. The ends lost 4 bases at V and 2 bases at J; junction bases unmatched: 5. The full variable domain, rest sourced from reference TRBV9 and TRBJ2-5, is DSGVTQTPKHLITATGQRVTLRCSPRSGDLSVYWYQQSLDQGLQFLIQYYNGEERAKGNILERFSAQQFPDLHSELNLSSLELGDSALYFCASSLLDRQETQYFGPGTRLLVL.

The V and J genes are TRBV18 and TRBJ1-3; D is unresolved. Trimming cost V 6 bases and J 4 bases, with 19 bases left between them. The CDR3 totals 16 residues. Germline-derived CDR1 and CDR2 are KGHSH and LQKENI. The CDR3 DNA reads as TGTGCCAGCTCCGTGAAGCCCCCGCGGGGAGGAAACACCATATATTTT. Translation gives CASSVKPPRGGNTIYF. The full variable domain, completed using reference TRBV18 and TRBJ1-3, is NAGVMQNPRHLVRRRGQEARLRCSPMKGHSHVYWYRQLPEEGLKFMVYLQKENIIDESGMPKERFSAEFPKEGPSILRIQQVVRGDSAAYFCASSVKPPRGGNTIYFGEGSWLTVV.